Listed below are T cell receptor beta chains from one sample, sequenced in a study of tumor-infiltrating lymphocytes in localized non-small cell lung cancer. TCRdb's copy holds only in-frame clones and misses some; the assay was immunoSEQ multiplex PCR. The data contain approximately 10,000 clones, about four fifths of them singletons. The sample was lung tumor tissue. The receptors derive from a human donor with non-small cell lung cancer. Each CDR3 is given with its conserved first and last residue.

CASSSSPSRLGTNEKLFF TRBJ1-4 TRBV28
CASSAGTSLVGSYEQYF TRBJ2-7 TRBV5-6
CASSVTTGVGSYEQYF TRBJ2-7 TRBV5-4
CASGPGAAGANVLTF TRBJ2-6 TRBV12-5
CASERGSYGYTF TRBJ1-2 TRBV19
CASFALDRLYEQYF TRBJ2-7 TRBV28
CASSYDWRGDLYNEQFF TRBJ2-1 TRBV9
CASSQMGGQGNTIYF TRBJ1-3 TRBV4-2
CAWSGTGGWEQPQHF TRBJ1-5 TRBV30
CAWRPAGVSYEQYF TRBJ2-7 TRBV30
CASIGGVNTGELFF TRBJ2-2 TRBV2
CASSPPVGRSGNTIYF TRBJ1-3 TRBV7-9
CASSQMTGVSDTQYF TRBJ2-3 TRBV4-1
CASRLAGAYEQYF TRBJ2-7 TRBV11-2
CASSQSFQPFF TRBJ2-1 TRBV14